A single sample is the source of the 2 T cell receptor beta chains below, sequenced in a study of cytotoxic CD8 clonotypes in ibrutinib-treated CLL. TCRdb's copy holds only in-frame clones and misses some; the assay was immunoSEQ multiplex PCR. The repertoire holds fewer than 30,000 clones, 55% to 70% seen once, with about 53% in the top ten. This specimen was PBMCs, taken at disease progression, from a patient treated with ibrutinib. The source is a human donor with chronic lymphocytic leukemia.

Of note for this clone: An end of the junction differs from the germline gene, which may be a read error. This chain connects TRBV11-2 to TRBJ2-2; D remains ambiguous. CDR3 length: 13 residues. Germline CDR1 reads SGHAT; CDR2 reads FQNNGV. In nucleotides, the CDR3 is TGTGCCAGCAGCGTGATGAACTCCGGGGAGCTGTTTTTT. Amino acid sequence: CASSVMNSGELFF.

The chain carries TRBV18 and TRBJ1-1; no clear D. V dropped 3 bases and J dropped 4 bases, with 9 bases sitting between them. Germline-derived CDR1 and CDR2 are KGHSH and LQKENI. CDR3 size: 13 residues. CDR3 coding DNA: TGTGCCAGCTCACCCCAGGAAGGCACTGAAGCTTTCTTT. Translated: CASSPQEGTEAFF. Using reference TRBV18 and TRBJ1-1 for the parts outside the CDR3, the full variable domain is NAGVMQNPRHLVRRRGQEARLRCSPMKGHSHVYWYRQLPEEGLKFMVYLQKENIIDESGMPKERFSAEFPKEGPSILRIQQVVRGDSAAYFCASSPQEGTEAFFGQGTRLTVV.